This TCR beta chain is drawn from a study of T cell responses to AZD1222 COVID-19 vaccine. The CDR3 runs 15 residues. V gave up 3 bases and J gave up 8 bases; unmatched junction bases: 4. In germline, CDR1 is SGHTA, CDR2 FQGNSA. Sequencing was performed with immunoSEQ multiplex PCR; in TCRdb, only in-frame clones are kept and a portion is missing. The profile shows under 140,000 clones, about 90% of them singletons. V is TRBV7-2 and J is TRBJ2-2; 12 bases line up with TRBD2. Specimen: peripheral blood, collected on day 0 of AZD1222 vaccination. The receptor was derived from an adult in good health. The CDR3 reads CASSFGLAGTGELFF. CDR3 in DNA: TGTGCCAGCAGCTTTGGACTAGCGGGGACTGGGGAGCTGTTTTTT.